The 2 T cell receptor beta chains below all came from one sample that was sequenced in a study of shared clonotypes between healthy human individuals. Only CD45RO-negative cells positively selected for CCR7 counted as naive CD8 cells, so terminally differentiated effector memory CD45RA+ cells were excluded. Repertoires were generated with immunoSEQ multiplex PCR, while TCRdb's copy carries only in-frame clones and drops some. Of around 2,000,000 clones listed, 85% to 95% were seen once; the top ten hold 1.2%. The sample consisted of naive CD8+ T cells sorted from blood. The receptors originated from a man aged 18 to 29 in good health.

V is TRBV11-2 and J is TRBJ2-3; either TRBD1 or TRBD2 may fit D (5 bases each). V was pared by 3 bases and J by 6 bases, with 10 bases between. The CDR3 covers 13 residues. The germline V gene has CDR1 SGHAT and CDR2 FQNNGV. The CDR3 DNA reads TGTGCCAGCAGCTTCGAGGGGCGGGATACGCAGTATTTT. Encoded protein: CASSFEGRDTQYF.

The chain uses TRBV4-3 and TRBJ2-2; D not certain. The CDR3 sequence is 14 residues long. V was shortened by 1 base and J by 1 base, with 4 bases between the two germline ends. Germline values: CDR1 LGHNA, CDR2 YSLEER. This CDR3 reads CASSQAKNTGELFF. DNA for the CDR3: TGCGCCAGCAGCCAAGCAAAGAACACCGGGGAGCTGTTTTTT.